One and the same sample provided the 32 T cell receptor beta chains below, sequenced in a study of T cell changes during pregnancy in multiple sclerosis. Only in-frame clones appear in the TCRdb table, and some are missing; sequencing was by immunoSEQ multiplex PCR. There are about 59,000 clones in the sample; around 95% occur only once, and approximately 0.34% lies in the top ten. Sequencing used CD4+ T cells from peripheral blood mononuclear cells, obtained before pregnancy. Every receptor here comes from a female donor with multiple sclerosis, enrolled in a pregnancy study.

This clone appeared once. The chain joins TRBV11-3 to TRBJ2-2; 14 positions agree with TRBD2. The CDR3 is 15 residues long. Germline loops: CDR1 SGHNT, CDR2 YENEEA. Germline trimming cut 5 bases from V and 6 bases from J; bases unmatched to any gene: 2. The CDR3 reads CASSQGLAGAGELFF. The CDR3 DNA sequence: TGTGCCAGCAGCCAGGGACTAGCGGGAGCCGGGGAGCTGTTTTTT.

The chain uses TRBV18 and TRBJ2-7, with D perhaps TRBD2 (6 bases). The V gene lost 1 base and the J gene lost 4 bases, with 8 bases spanning the gap. CDR1 and CDR2 (germline): KGHSH, LQKENI. The CDR3 has 13 amino acids. The DNA of the CDR3 is TGTGCCAGCTCACCACAGGAGGGTTACGAGCAGTACTTC. It codes for CASSPQEGYEQYF.

The chain couples TRBV28 to TRBJ1-3; D might be TRBD1 (5 bases). This CDR3 is built from 14 residues. Looked up from germline, CDR1 is MDHEN and CDR2 is SYDVKM. Trimming cost V 0 bases and J 4 bases, with 7 bases left between them. CDR3 in DNA: TGTGCCAGCAGTTTATGGGGGCTAGGAAACACCATATATTTT. Its translation: CASSLWGLGNTIYF.

The rearrangement joins TRBV29-1 to TRBJ1-4; D unresolved. Germline CDR1 SQVTM, CDR2 ANQGSEA. With 8 bases removed from V and 11 bases from J, the gap between germline ends came to 12 bases. This CDR3 region has 10 residues. CDR3 amino acids: CSLRWEKLFF. For the CDR3, the DNA is TGCAGCTTAAGGTGGGAGAAACTGTTTTTT. The full variable domain, completed using reference TRBV29-1 and TRBJ1-4, is SAVISQKPSRDICQRGTSLTIQCQVDSQVTMMFWYRQQPGQSLTLIATANQGSEATYESGFVIDKFPISRPNLTFSTLTVSNMSPEDSSIYLCSLRWEKLFFGSGTQLSVL.

The chain is built from TRBV9 and TRBJ1-1; maybe TRBD1 (6 bases). The CDR3 consists of 15 residues. Trimming removed 0 bases from V and 0 bases from J, with 9 bases in between. CDR1 and CDR2 from the germline V gene are SGDLS and YYNGEE. CDR3 sequence reads: CASSVATGLNTEAFF. For the CDR3, the DNA is TGTGCCAGCAGCGTAGCTACAGGGTTGAACACTGAAGCTTTCTTT.

V usage is TRBV5-6 and J usage is TRBJ2-1, with 12 nucleotides matching TRBD2. Trimming cost V 3 bases and J 0 bases; bases outside gene matches: 4. The CDR3 has 17 residues. In germline, CDR1 is SGHDT, CDR2 YYEEEE. CDR3 sequence reads: CASSSGLAGNSYNEQFF. CDR3 DNA: TGTGCCAGCAGCTCCGGACTAGCGGGAAACTCCTACAATGAGCAGTTCTTC.

V and J are TRBV20-1 and TRBJ2-7, with D unclear. CDR3 length: 10 amino acids. V lost 5 bases to trimming and J lost 6 bases, with 8 bases between them. Germline V CDR1 and CDR2: DFQATT, SNEGSKA (reference sequence). The CDR3 DNA reads TGCAGTGCTCTTACAGTCGAGCAGTACTTC. It translates to CSALTVEQYF.

The V gene is TRBV5-6, the J gene TRBJ2-2; 14 nucleotides match TRBD2. Germline V gene lookup returns CDR1 SGHDT and CDR2 YYEEEE. Trimming took 5 bases from V and 3 from J; bases not matched to a gene: 6. The CDR3 loop spans 17 amino acids. The CDR3 nucleotides read TGTGCCAGCAGTTCCTGGACTAGCGGGAGGCACACCGGGGAGCTGTTTTTT. Translated: CASSSWTSGRHTGELFF.

The V and J genes are TRBV9 and TRBJ2-2, with D possibly matching TRBD1 (7 bases). CDR1 SGDLS and CDR2 YYNGEE come from the germline V gene. The CDR3 covers 15 residues. The V gene lost 2 bases and the J gene lost 1 base, with 9 bases spanning the gap. CDR3: CASSVQGGNTGELFF. The CDR3 nucleotides are TGTGCCAGCAGCGTCCAGGGGGGGAACACCGGGGAGCTGTTTTTT.

This clone was observed a single time. The rearrangement joins TRBV10-2 to TRBJ2-2; the D is unclear. Trimming removed 3 bases at V and 2 bases at J, with 7 bases between. Germline CDR1 reads WSHSY; CDR2 reads SAAADI. The length of the CDR3 is 14 residues. CDR3 protein: CASSENSNTGELFF. DNA for the CDR3: TGCGCCAGCAGTGAAAACAGCAACACCGGGGAGCTGTTTTTT.

This rearrangement joins TRBV13 to TRBJ1-1; tentative D call: TRBD1 (6 bases). V lost 0 bases, J lost 4 bases, and 12 bases lay in between. CDR1 and CDR2 from the germline V gene are PRHDT and FYEKMQ (reference sequence). This CDR3 has 15 residues. CDR3 sequence: CASSLGGGRITEAFF. CDR3 coding DNA: TGTGCCAGCAGCTTAGGGGGGGGGCGAATCACTGAAGCTTTCTTT.

The chain carries TRBV5-4 and TRBJ2-7, with unresolved D. Looked up from germline, CDR1 is SGHNT and CDR2 is YYREEE (reference sequence). The CDR3 spans 14 residues. V was clipped by 4 bases and J by 2 bases, with 13 bases between them. This chain's CDR3 is CASSRPTYPYEQYF. The CDR3 region has the DNA TGTGCCAGCAGCCGCCCTACTTACCCCTACGAGCAGTACTTC.

This rearrangement joins TRBV6-1 to TRBJ1-1, with D maybe TRBD1 (5 bases). This CDR3 comprises 14 residues. The V gene lost 0 bases and the J gene lost 0 bases, with 5 bases spanning the gap. Germline V gives CDR1 MNHNS, CDR2 SASEGT. The CDR3 bases are TGTGCCAGCAGTGAAGCGGGGCTGAACACTGAAGCTTTCTTT. Protein sequence: CASSEAGLNTEAFF.

The chain recombines TRBV9 with TRBJ2-2; TRBD2 matches 15 bases. The germline gives CDR1 SGDLS, CDR2 YYNGEE. The CDR3 is 16 amino acids. With V trimmed by 4 bases and J by 5 bases, 3 bases remained unmatched. Written as DNA, the CDR3 is TGTGCCAGCAGCCTGGGACTAGCGGGAGGAACCGGGGAGCTGTTTTTT. The encoded protein is CASSLGLAGGTGELFF.

V usage is TRBV18 and J usage is TRBJ2-5, with a tentative D call TRBD2 (6 bases). V lost 11 bases, J lost 5 bases, and 21 bases lay in between. CDR3 length: 14 residues. Germline V gene sequence: CDR1 KGHSH, CDR2 LQKENI. CDR3 DNA sequence: TGTGCCCGTCGAGTTCTAGCGAGGAGGGAGACCCAGTACTTC. Translated: CARRVLARRETQYF.

The gene calls are TRBV19 and TRBJ1-5, with TRBD1 as a possible D gene (6 bases). The V gene's germline CDR1 is LNHDA and CDR2 SQIVND (reference sequence). The CDR3 consists of 16 residues. V lost 7 bases and J lost 1, with 17 bases in between. The CDR3 reads CASTISDSLSNQPQHF. CDR3 DNA: TGTGCCAGTACCATATCGGACAGTTTAAGCAATCAGCCCCAGCATTTT.

This sequence joins TRBV7-2 and TRBJ2-7; D unresolved. The CDR3 is 13 residues long. Germline values: CDR1 SGHTA, CDR2 FQGNSA. The germline V and J ends were trimmed by 5 bases and 8 bases, with 16 bases remaining between them. The CDR3 bases are TGTGCCAGCAGCCTCGATCCGGTGGAGCAGCAGTACTTC. Encoded protein: CASSLDPVEQQYF.

The J gene is TRBJ2-7, the V gene TRBV14; D is perhaps TRBD2 (5 bases). Germline assignment: CDR1 SGHDN and CDR2 FVKESK. V was cut by 0 bases and J by 0 bases, with 12 bases left in between. The CDR3 sequence is 16 residues long. The DNA of the CDR3 is TGTGCCAGCAGCCAAGAACCTCCGGACTCCTCCTACGAGCAGTACTTC. Translation: CASSQEPPDSSYEQYF.

This chain links TRBV6-5 with TRBJ1-1, with D possibly matching TRBD1 (5 bases). Germline V CDR1 and CDR2: MNHEY, SVGAGI. This CDR3 is 15 amino acids long. Trimming cost V 0 bases and J 0 bases, with 8 bases left between them. The CDR3: CASSYSTVMNTEAFF. The DNA of the CDR3 is TGTGCCAGCAGTTACTCGACAGTCATGAACACTGAAGCTTTCTTT.

V usage is TRBV28 and J usage is TRBJ2-1; no firm D call. The CDR3 has 12 amino acids. The V and J ends lost 5 bases and 5 bases respectively, with 7 bases between them. The germline CDR1 and CDR2 sequences are MDHEN and SYDVKM. The CDR3 DNA reads as TGTGCCAGCAGTGAGGAAAACAATGAGCAGTTCTTC. Protein: CASSEENNEQFF.

This clone has more than one count but fewer than ten. The chain links TRBV29-1 to TRBJ2-2; possibly TRBD1 for D (5 bases). Trimming removed 8 bases at V and 4 bases at J, with 8 bases between. This CDR3 contains 11 residues. CDR1 and CDR2 from the germline V gene are SQVTM and ANQGSEA. The CDR3 sequence: CSIQGTGELFF. The CDR3 region has the DNA TGCAGCATTCAGGGCACCGGGGAGCTGTTTTTT.

The gene calls are TRBV29-1 and TRBJ2-2; D gene ambiguous. The CDR3 has 14 amino acids. Looked up from germline, CDR1 is SQVTM and CDR2 is ANQGSEA. Trimming removed 6 bases from V and 0 bases from J, with 11 bases in between. The CDR3 here is CSVRVVANTGELFF. The CDR3 coding sequence is TGCAGCGTCCGGGTCGTCGCGAACACCGGGGAGCTGTTTTTT.

The chain recombines TRBV19 with TRBJ1-5; 7 bases are a match to TRBD1. In germline, CDR1 is LNHDA, CDR2 SQIVND (reference sequence). V was clipped by 5 bases and J by 4 bases; unmatched bases: 2. This CDR3 is 13 amino acids long. CDR3 in amino acids: CASSSGGNQPQHF. CDR3 nucleotides: TGTGCCAGTAGTTCAGGGGGGAATCAGCCCCAGCATTTT.

CDR3 nucleotide sequence: TGCGCCAGCAGCTTGGACAGTGAAGCTTTCTTT. This sequence encodes CASSLDSEAFF. The rearrangement joins TRBV5-1 to TRBJ1-1; unclear D gene. The germline V and J ends were trimmed by 0 bases and 7 bases, with 4 bases remaining between them. Germline CDR1 reads SGHRS; CDR2 reads YFSETQ. The CDR3 is 11 amino acids.

This chain joins TRBV7-2 and TRBJ2-7; maybe TRBD2 (7 bases). The CDR3 contains 14 residues. The germline gives CDR1 SGHTA, CDR2 FQGNSA. The V and J ends lost 5 bases and 3 bases respectively, with 14 bases between them. CDR3 DNA: TGTGCCAGCAGCATCGAGAGGGGGGGCTACGAGCAGTACTTC. Translating gives CASSIERGGYEQYF. The complete variable domain, with remaining parts taken from reference TRBV7-2 and TRBJ2-7, reads GAGVSQSPSNKVTEKGKDVELRCDPISGHTALYWYRQSLGQGLEFLIYFQGNSAPDKSGLPSDRFSAERTGGSVSTLTIQRTQQEDSAVYLCASSIERGGYEQYFGPGTRLTVT.

This clone was picked up one time. DNA for the CDR3: TGTGCCAGTAGTCTGGGGCATGAGCAGTTCTTC. Translation gives CASSLGHEQFF. V usage is TRBV19 and J usage is TRBJ2-1; TRBD1 might be the D (5 bases). V shed 5 bases and J shed 8 bases, with 7 bases lying between them. Germline lookup yields CDR1 LNHDA and CDR2 SQIVND (reference sequence). The CDR3 contains 11 residues.

This chain connects TRBV27 to TRBJ1-5, with 7 bases matching TRBD1. Germline CDR1 is MNHEY and CDR2 is SMNVEV (reference sequence). There are 15 residues in the CDR3. V was pared by 10 bases and J by 9 bases, with 18 bases of the junction left unmatched. The CDR3, as DNA: TGTGCCACCTCCATCTCGGGGACAGCCCTATGGCCCCAGCATTTT. This encodes CATSISGTALWPQHF.

This sequence joins TRBV18 and TRBJ2-1; TRBD2 aligns across 11 bases. The CDR3 spans 17 residues. V lost 0 bases to trimming and J lost 6 bases; unmatched junction nucleotides: 7. CDR1 and CDR2 (germline): KGHSH, LQKENI. The CDR3 coding sequence is TGTGCCAGCTCACCACCTAGGGGACTAGCGGCGGGCAATGAGCAGTTCTTC. Translation: CASSPPRGLAAGNEQFF.

The CDR3 reads CASSLGLAVEAFF. CDR3 nucleotides: TGTGCCAGCAGCTTAGGATTGGCCGTTGAAGCTTTCTTT. The chain joins TRBV7-9 to TRBJ1-1; D is uncertain. Between the trimmed V and J ends, which lost 1 base and 7 bases, there was a span of 10 bases. In germline, CDR1 is SEHNR, CDR2 FQNEAQ (reference sequence). CDR3 size: 13 residues.

This clone has only one observation. The V call is TRBV2, the J call TRBJ2-5, with 9 bases aligning to TRBD2. The CDR3 extends over 14 amino acids. Trimming at V came to 3 bases and at J to 12 bases, leaving 11 bases not matched to a gene. Germline V CDR1 and CDR2: SNHLY, FYNNEI. CDR3 sequence (DNA): TGTGCCAGCAGTGACGAAGGGAGTAGCGGGGGAAAGTACTTC. Residues: CASSDEGSSGGKYF.

The rearrangement uses TRBV6-1 and TRBJ2-7; D unclear. CDR1 MNHNS and CDR2 SASEGT come from the germline V gene. This CDR3 spans 15 amino acids. Trimming left V 1 base short and J 2 bases short, with 12 bases between. The CDR3 here is CASSEGSPQTYEQYF. In DNA form, the CDR3 reads TGTGCCAGCAGTGAAGGGTCCCCACAGACCTACGAGCAGTACTTC.

The gene calls are TRBV27 and TRBJ2-1; TRBD2 aligns across 7 bases. This CDR3 contains 17 residues. CDR1 and CDR2 (germline): MNHEY, SMNVEV (reference sequence). The J segment lost 6 bases and the V segment lost 5 bases, leaving 16 bases of the junction unmatched. CDR3 region: CASSQLSIGRAFNEQFF. As DNA, the CDR3 is TGTGCCAGCAGTCAACTTAGTATAGGGAGGGCCTTCAATGAGCAGTTCTTC.